Below are 18 T cell receptor beta chains sequenced from a single sample in a study of cytomegalovirus exposure and HLA in healthy donors. Clones were read by immunoSEQ multiplex PCR, and TCRdb kept only the in-frame ones, dropping some. The table includes around 190,000 clones, about 85% detected once. Sequencing used PBMCs. These receptors all stem from a man between 18 and 35 years old in good health and CMV-seropositive.

The chain carries TRBV5-1 and TRBJ2-6; 16 bases are shared with TRBD2. V lost 3 bases and J lost 2; bases outside the gene matches: 5. The CDR3 is made up of 19 amino acids. Germline CDR1 reads SGHRS; CDR2 reads YFSETQ. The CDR3 bases are TGCGCCAGCAGCTCGGGACTAGCGGGAGGGCCTACTGGGGCCAACGTCCTGACTTTC. The encoded protein is CASSSGLAGGPTGANVLTF.

This chain connects TRBV30 to TRBJ2-5; maybe TRBD1 (7 bases). Germline CDR1 and CDR2: GTSNPN and SVGIG (reference sequence). V was pared by 0 bases and J by 5 bases, with 16 bases between. This CDR3 has 15 residues. CDR3 amino acids: CAWSVGGGAWETQYF. CDR3 in DNA: TGTGCCTGGAGTGTAGGAGGGGGCGCCTGGGAGACCCAGTACTTC. The entire variable domain, with the rest obtained from reference TRBV30 and TRBJ2-5, is as follows: SQTIHQWPATLVQPVGSPLSLECTVEGTSNPNLYWYRQAAGRGLQLLFYSVGIGQISSEVPQNLSASRPQDRQFILSSKKLLLSDSGFYLCAWSVGGGAWETQYFGPGTRLLVL.

V is TRBV5-4 and J is TRBJ1-2; 7 bases are shared with TRBD1. This CDR3 has 13 residues. Germline values: CDR1 SGHNT, CDR2 YYREEE (reference sequence). Losses at the gene ends were 5 bases for V and 4 bases for J; bases not matched to a gene: 5. The CDR3 bases are TGTGCCAGCAGGCTCCAGGGGGTCTATGGCTACACCTTC. Its protein product is CASRLQGVYGYTF.

This chain connects TRBV4-1 to TRBJ1-1; D uncertain. V was shortened by 1 base and J by 4 bases, with 13 bases between the two germline ends. The CDR3 extends over 15 amino acids. In germline, CDR1 is MGHRA, CDR2 YSYEKL. The CDR3 bases are TGCGCCAGCAGCCAAGTGCTCGGGTTCTCCACTGAAGCTTTCTTT. It translates to CASSQVLGFSTEAFF.

The rearrangement uses TRBV2 and TRBJ1-6, with TRBD1 identical over 9 bases. CDR1 and CDR2 from the germline V gene are SNHLY and FYNNEI. This CDR3 is built from 14 residues. V lost 3 bases and J lost 9; bases outside the gene matches: 3. This CDR3 reads CASSDGQGFSPLHF. The CDR3 region has the DNA TGTGCCAGCAGTGATGGACAGGGGTTTTCACCCCTCCACTTT.

This clone was detected only once. The rearrangement joins TRBV28 to TRBJ2-2; 10 bases are shared with TRBD2. Per germline, CDR1 MDHEN and CDR2 SYDVKM. V was pared by 5 bases and J by 3 bases, with 3 bases of the junction left unmatched. The CDR3 is 15 residues long. CDR3 in DNA: TGTGCCAGCAGTAGCGGGACTAGCGACACCGGGGAGCTGTTTTTT. It yields the protein CASSSGTSDTGELFF. The full variable domain, completed using reference TRBV28 and TRBJ2-2, is DVKVTQSSRYLVKRTGEKVFLECVQDMDHENMFWYRQDPGLGLRLIYFSYDVKMKEKGDIPEGYSVSREKKERFSLILESASTNQTSMYLCASSSGTSDTGELFFGEGSRLTVL.

This chain connects TRBV28 to TRBJ2-7; 15 bases fit TRBD2. The CDR3 sequence is 18 residues long. Germline lookup yields CDR1 MDHEN and CDR2 SYDVKM. J lost 0 bases, V lost 3 bases, and 6 bases had no gene match. The DNA of the CDR3 is TGTGCCAGCAGTTTCAGGACTAGCGGGGGGGAGAGCTCCTACGAGCAGTACTTC. It translates to CASSFRTSGGESSYEQYF.

This clone was seen a single time. The rearrangement uses TRBV4-1 and TRBJ1-1, with D hard to call. Trimming left V 3 bases short and J 1 base short, with 12 bases between. Germline loops: CDR1 MGHRA, CDR2 YSYEKL. The CDR3 is made up of 15 amino acids. As DNA, the CDR3 is TGCGCCAGCAGCCAGGTGGCCAACGCGAACACTGAAGCTTTCTTT. Its protein product is CASSQVANANTEAFF.

The rearrangement uses TRBV4-2 and TRBJ2-7, with a weak D call TRBD2 (5 bases). The CDR3 runs to 15 residues. Trimming stripped 3 bases from V and 3 bases from J, with 15 bases between. Per the germline V gene, CDR1 is LGHNA and CDR2 is YNFKEQ. CDR3 DNA sequence: TGTGCCAGCAGCCAGTCTGAGGGAGAGAGCTACGAGCAGTACTTC. This gives the protein CASSQSEGESYEQYF.

The chain couples TRBV27 to TRBJ2-1; D is perhaps TRBD2 (6 bases). Germline V lookup: CDR1 MNHEY, CDR2 SMNVEV (reference sequence). CDR3 length equals 13 residues. Trimming pared 3 bases from V and 6 bases from J, leaving 9 bases between. The CDR3 DNA reads TGTGCCAGCAGTTTGAGGAGGGCCAATGAGCAGTTCTTC. Protein sequence: CASSLRRANEQFF.

The chain carries TRBV18 and TRBJ2-7; 10 bases agree with TRBD1. Germline loops: CDR1 KGHSH, CDR2 LQKENI. Trimming cost V 4 bases and J 3 bases; bases outside gene matches: 6. The length of the CDR3 is 15 residues. CDR3 region: CASSRTTGGFYEQYF. The CDR3, as DNA: TGTGCCAGCTCACGGACGACAGGGGGCTTCTACGAGCAGTACTTC.

The rearrangement links TRBV27 to TRBJ2-1; D uncertain. Trimming removed 5 bases at V and 1 base at J, with 3 bases between. Per the germline V gene, CDR1 is MNHEY and CDR2 is SMNVEV (reference sequence). The CDR3 sequence is 12 residues long. CDR3 coding DNA: TGTGCCAGCAGTCCTTCCTACAATGAGCAGTTCTTC. It encodes CASSPSYNEQFF.

The rearrangement uses TRBV7-2 and TRBJ1-2; a weak D match, TRBD1 (6 bases). The CDR3 covers 15 residues. Per the germline V gene, CDR1 is SGHTA and CDR2 is FQGNSA. Trimming left V 1 base short and J 2 bases short, with 11 bases between. DNA of the CDR3: TGTGCCAGCAGCTTAGTCCAGGGGCGAAACTATGGCTACACCTTC. It yields the protein CASSLVQGRNYGYTF. The whole variable domain, remainder taken from reference TRBV7-2 and TRBJ1-2, is GAGVSQSPSNKVTEKGKDVELRCDPISGHTALYWYRQSLGQGLEFLIYFQGNSAPDKSGLPSDRFSAERTGGSVSTLTIQRTQQEDSAVYLCASSLVQGRNYGYTFGSGTRLTVV.

The chain links TRBV7-9 to TRBJ2-7; 7 nucleotides match TRBD2. The CDR3 totals 16 residues. J lost 3 bases, V lost 3 bases, and 11 bases had no gene match. Germline CDR1 SEHNR, CDR2 FQNEAQ (reference sequence). The CDR3 region has the DNA TGTGCCAGCAGCTTGGGGCTTCTAGCGGCAAACTACGAGCAGTACTTC. This gives the protein CASSLGLLAANYEQYF.

This chain connects TRBV18 to TRBJ1-2, with D perhaps TRBD1 (6 bases). This CDR3 is built from 16 residues. CDR1 and CDR2 (germline): KGHSH, LQKENI. Trimming took off 3 bases at V and 8 bases at J, with 22 bases between the two ends. This CDR3 is CASSPPGQLRTGGYTF. CDR3 bases: TGTGCCAGCTCACCCCCCGGACAGCTCCGGACGGGAGGCTACACCTTC. The full variable domain, completed using reference TRBV18 and TRBJ1-2, is NAGVMQNPRHLVRRRGQEARLRCSPMKGHSHVYWYRQLPEEGLKFMVYLQKENIIDESGMPKERFSAEFPKEGPSILRIQQVVRGDSAAYFCASSPPGQLRTGGYTFGSGTRLTVV.

This clone was found once. This chain links TRBV2 with TRBJ1-1; TRBD1 aligns across 7 bases. With 2 bases clipped from V and 1 base from J, the junction kept 7 bases outside the gene matches. The CDR3 is 16 residues long. Germline-derived CDR1 and CDR2 are SNHLY and FYNNEI. The CDR3 spells CASSETGETENTEAFF. DNA for the CDR3: TGTGCCAGCAGTGAAACAGGGGAAACGGAGAACACTGAAGCTTTCTTT.

V is TRBV27 and J is TRBJ1-2; the D is unclear. The germline gives CDR1 MNHEY, CDR2 SMNVEV (reference sequence). The CDR3 loop spans 15 amino acids. With 0 bases removed from V and 0 bases from J, the gap between germline ends came to 8 bases. CDR3 in amino acids: CASSLSPTTNYGYTF. CDR3 coding DNA: TGTGCCAGCAGTTTATCCCCGACTACTAACTATGGCTACACCTTC.

The gene calls are TRBV29-1 and TRBJ2-7, with TRBD1 identical over 8 bases. CDR3 size: 14 residues. The J segment lost 7 bases and the V segment lost 7 bases, leaving 15 bases of the junction unmatched. The germline CDR1 and CDR2 sequences are SQVTM and ANQGSEA. DNA of the CDR3: TGCAGCGCCAAGAGACAGGGGTCACTTGGGGAGCAGTACTTC. It translates to CSAKRQGSLGEQYF.